A single sample is the source of the 10 T cell receptor beta chains below, sequenced in a study of T cells after yellow fever vaccination. MiXCR was run by TCRdb on the 5' RACE reads, yielding one entry per CDR3 protein. The sample shows 200,000 to 300,000 distinct CDR3 sequences, about 7% of them seen only once. Specimen: CD4+ T cells sorted from PBMCs, collected on the day of the yellow fever booster vaccination. The receptors originated from a man younger than 40 who received the YFV17D yellow fever vaccine.

This clonotype was detected many times. This chain links TRBV12-3 or TRBV12-4 with TRBJ2-3, with D unclear. The length of the CDR3 is 13 residues. Between the trimmed V and J ends, which lost 3 bases and 5 bases, there was a span of 9 bases. CDR3: CASSFFGRDTQYF. In nucleotides, the CDR3 is TGTGCCAGCAGTTTCTTTGGTCGAGATACGCAGTATTTT.

The chain links TRBV28 to TRBJ1-3; D remains ambiguous. The germline V and J ends were trimmed by 7 bases and 7 bases, with 17 bases remaining between them. CDR1 MDHEN and CDR2 SYDVKM come from the germline V gene. This CDR3 region has 14 residues. In DNA, the CDR3 is TGTGCCAGCACCTTTGCGGGGATTACGAACACCATATATTTT. Translating gives CASTFAGITNTIYF.

This clonotype was observed many times. The rearrangement uses TRBV12-3 or TRBV12-4 and TRBJ2-3, with D perhaps being TRBD1 or TRBD2 (5 bases each). V lost 5 bases and J 6 bases, leaving 12 bases between the germline ends. CDR3 size: 13 residues. DNA of the CDR3: TGTGCCAGCAGTATGGGACCCACGGATACGCAGTATTTT. This codes for CASSMGPTDTQYF.

The chain couples TRBV6-2 or TRBV6-3 to TRBJ2-7; perhaps TRBD2 as D (6 bases). The CDR3 sequence is 15 residues long. Between the trimmed V and J ends, which lost 7 bases and 5 bases, there was a span of 21 bases. Germline loops: CDR1 MNHEY, CDR2 SVGEGT. The chain's CDR3 is CASIAVGAVWDEQYF. For the CDR3, the DNA is TGTGCCAGCATAGCGGTCGGAGCCGTGTGGGACGAGCAGTACTTC.

The rearrangement links TRBV27 to TRBJ1-2; D is uncertain. This CDR3 contains 12 residues. Per the germline V gene, CDR1 is MNHEY and CDR2 is SMNVEV (reference sequence). The ends were cut back, 8 bases at V and 3 bases at J, with 10 bases in the middle. The DNA of the CDR3 is TGTGCCAGCCGTACAGCCTACTATGGCTACACCTTC. This translates into CASRTAYYGYTF.

This chain uses TRBV23-1 with TRBJ2-1, with 7 bases identical to TRBD1. TRBV23-1 is marked as an open reading frame, function uncertain. The CDR3 length is 17 residues. With V trimmed by 0 bases and J by 2 bases, 7 bases remained unmatched. CDR3 nucleotide sequence: TGCGCCAGCAGTCAATCGATAAGGGACAGACCCTACAATGAGCAGTTCTTC. Translated, it gives CASSQSIRDRPYNEQFF.

The rearrangement links TRBV6-5 to TRBJ2-3; no definite D call. Germline V gene data show CDR1 as MNHEY and CDR2 as SVGAGI. Between the trimmed V and J ends, which lost 7 bases and 5 bases, there was a span of 10 bases. The CDR3 extends over 12 amino acids. CDR3 residues: CASMHPGDTQYF. The CDR3 DNA follows: TGTGCCAGCATGCACCCGGGAGATACGCAGTATTTT.

About this clonotype itself: One end of the junction does not line up with germline, which may come from a read error. CDR3 bases: TGTGCCAGCAGCGTAGATGGGTTGACTGAATCTTTCTTT. Translation: CASSVDGLTESFF. This sequence joins TRBV9 and TRBJ1-1, with D unclear. CDR1 and CDR2 from the germline V gene are SGDLS and YYNGEE. This CDR3 contains 13 residues.

This clonotype was counted many times. V usage is TRBV20-1 and J usage is TRBJ2-5, with 10 bases fitting TRBD1. The junction had 8 bases not matched to a gene; V was cut back by 5 bases and J by 2 bases. Per the germline V gene, CDR1 is DFQATT and CDR2 is SNEGSKA (reference sequence). The length of the CDR3 is 15 residues. CDR3 sequence: CSAPGQGGGQETQYF. The CDR3 region has the DNA TGCAGTGCTCCTGGACAGGGGGGAGGGCAAGAGACCCAGTACTTC.

Comments on this clonotype: At one end the junction does not follow the germline gene, possibly because of a read error. The V gene is TRBV4-3, the J gene TRBJ2-5; maybe TRBD2 (6 bases). CDR1 is LGHNA and CDR2 is YSLEER in the germline V gene. The CDR3 loop spans 14 amino acids. Here the CDR3 reads CACSQDTGVETQYF. As DNA, the CDR3 is TGCGCCTGCAGCCAAGATACGGGGGTTGAGACCCAGTACTTC.